This T cell receptor beta chain is from a study of CDR3 diversity in severe acne. This clonotype occurred many times. CDR1 and CDR2 from the germline V gene are SGHTS and YDEGEE. The CDR3 length is 16 residues. V gave up 0 bases and J gave up 1 base, with 8 bases separating them. One entry per CDR3 protein results from TCRdb running MiXCR on the PCR reads. The table has 84,000 or so distinct CDR3 sequences, approximately 52% seen once; the top ten hold over 9%. V is TRBV5-8 and J is TRBJ2-6; D gene uncertain. What was sequenced was blood. The sequence was collected from a male donor in good health, serving as a control. CDR3 DNA sequence: TGTGCCAGCAGCTTGGCCGAACCATCTGGGGCCAACGTCCTGACTTTC. As protein: CASSLAEPSGANVLTF.